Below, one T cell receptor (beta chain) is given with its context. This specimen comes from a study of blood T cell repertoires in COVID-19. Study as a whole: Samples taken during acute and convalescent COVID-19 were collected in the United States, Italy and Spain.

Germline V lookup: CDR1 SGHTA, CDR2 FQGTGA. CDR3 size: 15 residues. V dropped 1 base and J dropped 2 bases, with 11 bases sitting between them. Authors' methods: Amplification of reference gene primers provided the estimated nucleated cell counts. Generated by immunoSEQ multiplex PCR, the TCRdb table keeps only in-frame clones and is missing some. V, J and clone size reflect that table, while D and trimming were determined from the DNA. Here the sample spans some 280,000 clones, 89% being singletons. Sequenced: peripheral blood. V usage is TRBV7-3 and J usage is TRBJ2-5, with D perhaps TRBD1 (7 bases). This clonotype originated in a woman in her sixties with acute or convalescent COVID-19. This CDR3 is CASSLRAGGQETQYF. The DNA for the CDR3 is TGTGCCAGCAGCTTAAGAGCAGGGGGGCAAGAGACCCAGTACTTC.